Below are 10 T cell receptor beta chains sequenced from a single sample in a study of blood T cell repertoires in COVID-19. Profiled with immunoSEQ multiplex PCR; TCRdb holds only in-frame clones, not every one. The repertoire holds around 100,000 clones, with 85% as singletons. The material sequenced was peripheral blood. These receptors were taken from a human donor in a cohort sampled during active COVID-19.

This clone turned up a few times. The chain recombines TRBV4-3 with TRBJ1-1, with a possible D match to TRBD1 (5 bases). Trimming removed 4 bases at V and 3 bases at J, with 12 bases between. The CDR3 has 14 amino acids. CDR1 and CDR2 from the germline V gene are LGHNA and YSLEER. CDR3 coding DNA: TGCGCCAGCAGCCGAGCAGGGTCGGACACTGAAGCTTTCTTT. Its translation is CASSRAGSDTEAFF.

V is TRBV5-4 and J is TRBJ2-3; 15 bases fit TRBD2. The CDR3 length is 17 residues. Trimming cost V 4 bases and J 6 bases; bases outside gene matches: 9. Germline V gene data show CDR1 as SGHNT and CDR2 as YYREEE (reference sequence). The CDR3 region has the DNA TGTGCCAGCAGCATGGGACTAGCGGGGGGCCCGGGGGATACGCAGTATTTT. It translates to CASSMGLAGGPGDTQYF. Full variable domain (rest looked up from reference TRBV5-4 and TRBJ2-3): ETGVTQSPTHLIKTRGQQVTLRCSSQSGHNTVSWYQQALGQGPQFIFQYYREEENGRGNFPPRFSGLQFPNYSSELNVNALELDDSALYLCASSMGLAGGPGDTQYFGPGTRLTVL.

CDR3: CASSLAGSRQPYYGYTF. For the CDR3, the DNA is TGTGCCAGCAGCTTAGCCGGCTCAAGACAGCCCTACTATGGCTACACCTTC. V and J are TRBV11-2 and TRBJ1-2, with a possible D match to TRBD1 (5 bases). V lost 1 base, J lost 3 bases, and 18 bases lay in between. Germline assignment: CDR1 SGHAT and CDR2 FQNNGV. The CDR3 covers 17 residues.

This clone has more than one count but fewer than ten. V and J are TRBV6-1 and TRBJ1-3; D may be TRBD1 (6 bases). Germline V gene data show CDR1 as MNHNS and CDR2 as SASEGT. With 3 bases removed from V and 4 bases from J, the gap between germline ends came to 10 bases. This CDR3 has 14 residues. The CDR3 reads CASSDRQEGNTIYF. CDR3 DNA: TGTGCCAGCAGTGACCGACAGGAGGGAAACACCATATATTTT.

The V gene is TRBV29-1, the J gene TRBJ2-1, with D possibly matching TRBD2 (5 bases). Trimming removed 7 bases from V and 5 bases from J, with 15 bases in between. The CDR3 consists of 13 residues. Germline V gene sequence: CDR1 SQVTM, CDR2 ANQGSEA. In DNA form, the CDR3 reads TGCAGCGGGTATCCGGGAAACAACAATGAGCAGTTCTTC. Its translation: CSGYPGNNNEQFF.

The chain links TRBV6-5 to TRBJ2-2, with D possibly matching TRBD2 (7 bases). The CDR3 is 16 residues long. The V gene's germline CDR1 is MNHEY and CDR2 SVGAGI. V was cut by 4 bases and J by 4 bases, with 16 bases left in between. CDR3 DNA: TGTGCCAGCAGTTCTCCGGGGAGGGGGGCCACCGGGGAGCTGTTTTTT. This codes for CASSSPGRGATGELFF.

This chain uses TRBV5-1 with TRBJ1-2; possible D gene TRBD1, 5 bases. CDR1 SGHRS and CDR2 YFSETQ come from the germline V gene. Trimming stripped 5 bases from V and 0 bases from J, with 8 bases between. The CDR3 is made up of 13 amino acids. The CDR3 nucleotides are TGCGCCAGCAGGGAGGGGTCTAACTATGGCTACACCTTC. Its protein is CASREGSNYGYTF.

This clone has a single count. The V call is TRBV7-6, the J call TRBJ1-1; 8 bases agree with TRBD1. The trim removed 2 bases at V and 2 bases at J, leaving 7 bases unmatched. There are 16 residues in the CDR3. Germline loops: CDR1 SGHVS, CDR2 FNYEAQ. The CDR3 region is CASSLRTGIPNTEAFF. In DNA form, the CDR3 reads TGTGCCAGCAGCTTAAGGACAGGGATACCAAACACTGAAGCTTTCTTT.

The chain links TRBV7-2 to TRBJ2-5, with 9 bases identical to TRBD1. CDR3 length: 18 amino acids. CDR1 is SGHTA and CDR2 is FQGNSA in the germline V gene. The V segment lost 0 bases and the J segment 4 bases; nucleotides outside the gene matches: 12. CDR3 nucleotide sequence: TGTGCCAGCAGCTTAGCGAAGTCCGGGACAGGGAGGCGAGAGACCCAGTACTTC. Its translation is CASSLAKSGTGRRETQYF.

This sequence joins TRBV7-9 and TRBJ1-2; maybe TRBD1 (5 bases). CDR3 length: 13 amino acids. The germline V gene has CDR1 SEHNR and CDR2 FQNEAQ (reference sequence). V was pared by 8 bases and J by 7 bases, with 17 bases between. CDR3 nucleotide sequence: TGTGCCAGCGGACGCAATGGGGCGATTGGCTACACCTTC. Translation gives CASGRNGAIGYTF.